These 2 T cell receptor beta chains came from one sample sequenced in a study of T cells after yellow fever vaccination. TCRdb processed the 5' RACE reads anew with MiXCR; each CDR3 protein has one entry. The table includes about 400,000 distinct CDR3 sequences, roughly 10% detected once. Here the sequenced sample was PBMCs, taken on the day of the first yellow fever vaccination. The receptors originated from a man aged 18 to 30 who received the YFV17D yellow fever vaccine.

This clonotype came up a few times. The chain recombines TRBV29-1 with TRBJ2-1; tentatively, D is TRBD1 or TRBD2 (6 bases each). The germline V gene has CDR1 SQVTM and CDR2 ANQGSEA. Trimming removed 6 bases at V and 4 bases at J, with 22 bases between. The CDR3 extends over 16 amino acids. The CDR3 sequence: CSVEYVGGTSYNEQFF. Here the CDR3 DNA reads TGCAGCGTCGAGTATGTAGGGGGGACCTCTTACAATGAGCAGTTCTTC.

The chain joins TRBV5-5 to TRBJ1-2; D is undetermined. CDR3 length equals 13 residues. CDR1 and CDR2 (germline): SGHKS, YYEKEE (reference sequence). V shed 4 bases and J shed 6 bases, with 13 bases lying between them. CDR3 DNA sequence: TGTGCCAGCAGCCCGATGATCGTTGATGGCTACACCTTC. It encodes CASSPMIVDGYTF.